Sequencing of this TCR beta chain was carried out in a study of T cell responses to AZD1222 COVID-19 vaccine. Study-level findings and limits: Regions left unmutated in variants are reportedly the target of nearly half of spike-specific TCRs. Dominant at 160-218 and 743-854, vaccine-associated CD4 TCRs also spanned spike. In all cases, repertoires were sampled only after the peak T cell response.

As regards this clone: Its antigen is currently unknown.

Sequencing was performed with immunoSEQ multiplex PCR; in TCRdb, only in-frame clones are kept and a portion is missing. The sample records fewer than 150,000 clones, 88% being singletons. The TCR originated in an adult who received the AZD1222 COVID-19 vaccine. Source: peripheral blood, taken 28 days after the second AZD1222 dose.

The CDR3 DNA is TGTGCCAGCAGTTACCCCCCAGGCGCAGGGACAGTGAACACTGAAGCTTTCTTT. Translated, it gives CASSYPPGAGTVNTEAFF. The chain joins TRBV6-2 or TRBV6-3 to TRBJ1-1, with 7 nucleotides matching TRBD1. CDR3 length: 18 residues. With 2 bases clipped from V and 0 bases from J, the junction kept 12 bases outside the gene matches. CDR1 is MNHEY, CDR2 SVGEGT, per germline.